This T cell receptor beta chain emerged from a study of CD8 T cells in Susac syndrome. RNA in amounts of about 0.45 to 1 ug was reverse transcribed with random hexamers. The TCR beta CDR3 was amplified by immunoSEQ multiplex PCR across 54 Vbeta, 13 Jbeta. TCRdb used MiXCR to reprocess the immunoSEQ multiplex PCR reads, holding one entry per CDR3 protein. The sample has 150,000 or so distinct CDR3 sequences, around 94% seen once. The specimen sequenced was CD4+ T cells from PBMCs. This sequence originates from a human donor in good health.

In DNA, the CDR3 is TGTGCCAGCAGCTCGACAGTGACCCGCTCTGGGGCCAACGTCCTGACTTTC. Its translation: CASSSTVTRSGANVLTF. The V call is TRBV5-6, the J call TRBJ2-6, with TRBD1 as a possible D gene (5 bases). The CDR3 is 17 residues long. Between the trimmed V and J ends, which lost 3 bases and 0 bases, there was a span of 13 bases. Germline V lookup: CDR1 SGHDT, CDR2 YYEEEE.